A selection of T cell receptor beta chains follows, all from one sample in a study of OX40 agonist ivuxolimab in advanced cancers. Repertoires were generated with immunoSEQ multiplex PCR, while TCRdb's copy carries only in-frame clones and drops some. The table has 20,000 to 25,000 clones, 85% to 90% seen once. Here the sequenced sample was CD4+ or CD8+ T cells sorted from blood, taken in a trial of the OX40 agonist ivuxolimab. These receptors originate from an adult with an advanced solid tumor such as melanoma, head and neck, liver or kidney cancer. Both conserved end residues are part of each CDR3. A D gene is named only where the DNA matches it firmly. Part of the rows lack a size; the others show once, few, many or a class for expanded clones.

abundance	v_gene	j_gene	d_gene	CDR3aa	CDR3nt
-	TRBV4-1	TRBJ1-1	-	CASSRVGVLNTEAFF	TGCGCCAGCAGCCGCGTCGGGGTTTTGAACACTGAAGCTTTCTTT
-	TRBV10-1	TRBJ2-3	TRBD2	CASSESLREVSTQYF	TGCGCCAGCAGTGAGTCGTTGCGGGAGGTCAGTACGCAGTATTTT
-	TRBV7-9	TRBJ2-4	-	CASSPIIETVKNIQYF	TGTGCCAGCAGCCCAATTATCGAGACAGTGAAAAACATTCAGTACTTC
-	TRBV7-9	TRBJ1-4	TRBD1	CASRDHGTVRDANEKLFF	TGTGCCAGCAGAGATCACGGGACAGTAAGAGATGCTAATGAAAAACTGTTTTTT
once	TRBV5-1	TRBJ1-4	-	CASSTAGGAGEKLFF	TGCGCCAGCAGCACGGCCGGCGGGGCGGGTGAAAAACTGTTTTTT
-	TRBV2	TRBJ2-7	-	CASSELPGSYEQYF	TGTGCCAGCAGTGAATTACCAGGGAGCTACGAGCAGTACTTC
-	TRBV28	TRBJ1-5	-	CASSLRADVYSNQPQHF	TGTGCCAGCAGTTTAAGGGCAGACGTTTATAGCAATCAGCCCCAGCATTTT
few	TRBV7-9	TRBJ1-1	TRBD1	CASTTDRDTEAFF	TGTGCCAGCACCACGGACAGGGACACTGAAGCTTTCTTT
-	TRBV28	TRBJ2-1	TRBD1	CASSFLSGQGVNEQFF	TGTGCCAGCAGTTTTCTCTCGGGACAGGGGGTGAATGAGCAGTTCTTC
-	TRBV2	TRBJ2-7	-	CASTGSPFYEQYF	TGTGCCAGCACGGGATCTCCCTTCTACGAGCAGTACTTC
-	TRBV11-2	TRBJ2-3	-	CASSHRQGREDTQYF	TGTGCCAGCAGCCATAGACAGGGGAGGGAAGATACGCAGTATTTT
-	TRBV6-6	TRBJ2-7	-	CASSYTISDEQYF	TGTGCCAGCAGTTATACAATCTCCGACGAGCAGTACTTC
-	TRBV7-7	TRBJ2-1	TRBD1	CASSSGRDRAYNEQFF	TGTGCTAGCAGCTCCGGGCGGGACAGGGCGTACAATGAGCAGTTCTTC
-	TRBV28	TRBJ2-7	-	CASSLDGPGPGYEQYF	TGTGCCAGCAGCTTAGATGGTCCGGGACCGGGTTACGAGCAGTACTTC
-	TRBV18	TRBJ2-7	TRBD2	CASSPRGGWASDSYEQYF	TGTGCCAGCTCACCACGGGGAGGGTGGGCTAGCGACTCCTACGAGCAGTACTTC